Below, 15 T cell receptor beta chains from the same sample are listed, as sequenced in a study of control samples from healthy donors and cancer patients. Only in-frame clones appear in the TCRdb table, and some are missing; sequencing was by immunoSEQ multiplex PCR. The sample gives about 86,000 clones, more than 85% of which show up once; 1.5% is in the top ten. Sequenced sample: blood. These receptor sequences come from a woman younger than 45 in good health.

The genes are TRBV2 and TRBJ1-6; D might be TRBD1 (5 bases). V shed 5 bases and J shed 8 bases, with 16 bases lying between them. The germline CDR1 and CDR2 sequences are SNHLY and FYNNEI. CDR3 length: 15 residues. As DNA, the CDR3 is TGTGCCAGCAGTTACCAGGGAGTTCGGGATTCACCCCTCCACTTT. Protein product: CASSYQGVRDSPLHF.

This clone was picked up a small number of times. The V gene is TRBV9, the J gene TRBJ1-5; TRBD1 matches 9 bases. The length of the CDR3 is 14 residues. J lost 6 bases, V lost 4 bases, and 5 bases had no gene match. Germline lookup yields CDR1 SGDLS and CDR2 YYNGEE. CDR3 in DNA: TGTGCCAGCAGCTGGACAGGGGAGGTTCAGCCCCAGCATTTT. Translated, it gives CASSWTGEVQPQHF.

V usage is TRBV25-1 and J usage is TRBJ1-1; TRBD1 matches 7 bases. Per germline, CDR1 MGHDK and CDR2 SYGVNS. With 5 bases clipped from V and 6 bases from J, the junction kept 6 bases outside the gene matches. The CDR3 covers 13 residues. DNA for the CDR3: TGTGCCAGCAGTCCTACAGGGGTGGCTGAAGCTTTCTTT. The encoded protein is CASSPTGVAEAFF.

With respect to this clone: Other DNA sequences from this sample encode an identical CDR3 as well. This rearrangement joins TRBV7-6 to TRBJ2-2; 8 bases align to TRBD1. The CDR3 runs 18 residues. V gave up 5 bases and J gave up 3 bases; unmatched junction bases: 14. CDR1 is SGHVS and CDR2 is FNYEAQ in the germline V gene. CDR3 amino acids: CASSLDRTGSGDTGELFF. In DNA, the CDR3 is TGTGCCAGCAGCCTAGATCGGACAGGGTCGGGGGACACCGGGGAGCTGTTTTTT.

Notes on this clone: Other DNA sequences of this sample code for an identical CDR3. The CDR3 here is CATSDPRQGKSSYNEQFF. CDR3 in DNA: TGTGCCACCAGTGACCCCCGACAGGGAAAGTCCTCCTACAATGAGCAGTTCTTC. V usage is TRBV24-1 and J usage is TRBJ2-1, with 7 positions matching TRBD1. Germline-derived CDR1 and CDR2 are KGHDR and SFDVKD. The ends lost 4 bases at V and 0 bases at J; junction bases unmatched: 11. CDR3 length equals 18 residues.

CDR3 bases: TGTGCCAGCAGCCACCTCCGGGACCGAAGACTTAACTATGGCTACACCTTC. Encoded protein: CASSHLRDRRLNYGYTF. The rearrangement links TRBV3-1 (or the pseudogene TRBV3-2) to TRBJ1-2, with TRBD1 as a possible D gene (5 bases). There are 17 residues in the CDR3. Germline-derived CDR1 and CDR2 are LGHDT and YNNKEL (reference sequence). V was trimmed by 3 bases and J by 1 base, leaving 18 bases between them.

The chain couples TRBV28 to TRBJ1-5, with D uncertain. With 4 bases removed from V and 0 bases from J, the gap between germline ends came to 10 bases. Germline CDR1 and CDR2: MDHEN and SYDVKM. This CDR3 contains 15 residues. Here the CDR3 reads CASSSQRYSNQPQHF. The CDR3 DNA reads TGTGCCAGCAGTTCCCAGCGTTATAGCAATCAGCCCCAGCATTTT. The full variable domain, in which reference TRBV28 and TRBJ1-5 provide the parts outside the CDR3, is DVKVTQSSRYLVKRTGEKVFLECVQDMDHENMFWYRQDPGLGLRLIYFSYDVKMKEKGDIPEGYSVSREKKERFSLILESASTNQTSMYLCASSSQRYSNQPQHFGDGTRLSIL.

The chain recombines TRBV15 with TRBJ1-4; D gene unclear. V lost 0 bases to trimming and J lost 3 bases, with 8 bases between them. The CDR3 has 15 amino acids. The germline gives CDR1 LNHNV, CDR2 YYDKDF (reference sequence). CDR3 in amino acids: CATSRDRTANEKLFF. CDR3 DNA sequence: TGTGCCACCAGCAGAGATCGCACGGCTAATGAAAAACTGTTTTTT.

The chain uses TRBV6-5 and TRBJ1-2, with D perhaps matching TRBD1 (6 bases). V dropped 5 bases and J dropped 6 bases, with 19 bases sitting between them. Germline assignment: CDR1 MNHEY and CDR2 SVGAGI. This CDR3 is 15 amino acids long. As DNA, the CDR3 is TGTGCCAGCAGTACCCGGGACAACTTACGCGATGGCTACACCTTC. It encodes CASSTRDNLRDGYTF.

The chain employs TRBV19 and TRBJ1-1; D not certain. The ends were cut back, 6 bases at V and 5 bases at J, with 13 bases in the middle. CDR3 length equals 13 residues. CDR1 and CDR2 (germline): LNHDA, SQIVND (reference sequence). CDR3 in amino acids: CASSRESKTEAFF. The DNA of the CDR3 is TGTGCCAGTAGCCGGGAATCGAAGACTGAAGCTTTCTTT.

The J gene is TRBJ1-1, the V gene TRBV2, with D perhaps matching TRBD1 (6 bases). This CDR3 region has 15 residues. Germline loops: CDR1 SNHLY, CDR2 FYNNEI. Trimming took off 3 bases at V and 6 bases at J, with 17 bases between the two ends. CDR3 in amino acids: CASSEVGGLASEAFF. CDR3 sequence (DNA): TGTGCCAGCAGTGAGGTGGGGGGGCTCGCATCTGAAGCTTTCTTT.

The genes are TRBV20-1 and TRBJ1-6; D is unclear. Per the germline V gene, CDR1 is DFQATT and CDR2 is SNEGSKA (reference sequence). V was pared by 7 bases and J by 11 bases, with 12 bases between. The CDR3 is 11 residues long. CDR3 loop: CSGLDKAPLHF. Written as DNA, the CDR3 is TGCAGTGGGTTGGATAAAGCACCCCTCCACTTT.

This chain joins TRBV7-9 and TRBJ2-1; the match to TRBD2 covers 11 bases. With 5 bases clipped from V and 12 bases from J, the junction kept 12 bases outside the gene matches. There are 15 residues in the CDR3. Looked up from germline, CDR1 is SEHNR and CDR2 is FQNEAQ (reference sequence). The CDR3 is CASSATSGDPWGQFF. CDR3 DNA: TGTGCCAGCAGCGCGACTAGCGGGGATCCCTGGGGGCAGTTCTTC.

The V call is TRBV1, the J call TRBJ2-1; the table names TRBD1, a call not compared with the DNA. TRBV1 is flagged as a pseudogene. CDR3 size: 16 residues. CDR3 bases: TGCACCAGCAGCCCGGGACCTAGGGACAGCTACAATGAGCAGTTCTTC. Translation: CTSSPGPRDSYNEQFF.

This sequence joins TRBV18 and TRBJ2-1; TRBD1 agrees at 10 bases. V dropped 6 bases and J dropped 9; count of bases not matched to a gene: 11. This CDR3 comprises 15 residues. Per germline, CDR1 KGHSH and CDR2 LQKENI. For the CDR3, the DNA is TGTGCCAGCTCCCCTCAAGACAGGGGGCTGGTTGAGCAGTTCTTC. This encodes CASSPQDRGLVEQFF.